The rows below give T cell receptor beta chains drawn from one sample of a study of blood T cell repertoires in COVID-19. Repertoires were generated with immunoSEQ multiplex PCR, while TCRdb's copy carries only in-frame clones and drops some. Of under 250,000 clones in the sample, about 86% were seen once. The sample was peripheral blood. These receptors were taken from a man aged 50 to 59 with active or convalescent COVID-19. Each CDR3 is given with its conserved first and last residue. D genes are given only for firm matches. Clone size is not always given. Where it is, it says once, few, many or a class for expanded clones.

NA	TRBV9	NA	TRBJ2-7	CASSVASQGGFYEQYF	TGTGCCAGCAGCGTAGCATCCCAGGGAGGCTTCTACGAGCAGTACTTC
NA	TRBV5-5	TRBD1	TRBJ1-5	CASSSDRGKQPQHF	TGTGCCAGCAGCTCCGACAGGGGGAAACAGCCCCAGCATTTT
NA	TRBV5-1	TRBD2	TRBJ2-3	CASSMGTNTDTQYF	TGCGCCAGCAGCATGGGGACTAACACAGATACGCAGTATTTT
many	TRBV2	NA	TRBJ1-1	CASSPVEDGMVF	TGTGCCAGCAGCCCCGTGGAGGATGGGATGGTCTTT
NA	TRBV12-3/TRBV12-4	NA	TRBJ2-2	CASSRTNTGELFF	TGTGCCAGCAGCCGGACAAACACCGGGGAGCTGTTTTTT
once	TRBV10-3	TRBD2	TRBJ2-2	CAISELAGVTGELFF	TGTGCCATCAGTGAACTAGCGGGGGTCACCGGGGAGCTGTTTTTT
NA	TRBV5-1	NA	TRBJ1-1	CASSATGNTEAFF	TGCGCCAGCAGCGCGACAGGGAACACTGAAGCTTTCTTT
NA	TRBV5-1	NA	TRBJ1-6	CASSLASRGNSPLHF	TGCGCCAGCAGCTTGGCCTCCAGGGGAAATTCACCCCTCCACTTT
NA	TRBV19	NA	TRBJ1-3	CASSQNPGNTIYF	TGTGCCAGTAGCCAGAATCCTGGAAACACCATATATTTT
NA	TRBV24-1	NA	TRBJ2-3	CATSTGSTDTQYF	TGTGCCACCAGTACAGGAAGCACAGATACGCAGTATTTT
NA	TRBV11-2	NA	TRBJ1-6	CASSLTGPTTNSPLHF	TGTGCCAGCAGCTTAACAGGCCCTACTACTAATTCACCCCTCCACTTT
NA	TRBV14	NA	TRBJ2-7	CASSQDLGGSYEQYF	TGTGCCAGCAGCCAAGATTTAGGGGGCTCCTACGAGCAGTACTTC
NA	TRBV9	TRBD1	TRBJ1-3	CASSPWTGAGNTIYF	TGTGCCAGCAGCCCTTGGACAGGGGCTGGAAACACCATATATTTT
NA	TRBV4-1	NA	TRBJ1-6	CASTGGANYNSPLHF	TGCGCCAGCACCGGAGGGGCCAACTATAATTCACCCCTCCACTTT
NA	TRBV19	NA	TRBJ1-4	CASSASQGYFEKLFF	TGTGCCAGTAGCGCATCACAGGGCTATTTCGAAAAACTGTTTTTT
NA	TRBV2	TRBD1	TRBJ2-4	CASSIQGTDIQYF	TGTGCCAGCAGTATACAGGGGACGGACATTCAGTACTTC
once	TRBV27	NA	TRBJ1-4	CASSDSYNEKLFF	TGTGCCAGCAGTGACTCGTATAATGAAAAACTGTTTTTT
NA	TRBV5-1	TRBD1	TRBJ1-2	CASSSGQGAVYGYTF	TGCGCCAGCAGCTCGGGACAGGGGGCCGTCTATGGCTACACCTTC
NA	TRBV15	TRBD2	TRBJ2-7	CATSRDAGGPYEQYF	TGTGCCACCAGCAGAGATGCGGGGGGGCCGTACGAGCAGTACTTC
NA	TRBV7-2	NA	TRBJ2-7	CASSPNVGVEQYF	TGTGCCAGCAGCCCTAACGTAGGGGTCGAGCAGTACTTC
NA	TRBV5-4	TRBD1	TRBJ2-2	CASSAGTGDTGELFF	TGTGCCAGCAGCGCCGGGACAGGGGACACCGGGGAGCTGTTTTTT
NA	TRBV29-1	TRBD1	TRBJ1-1	CSVARTGGWTEAFF	TGCAGCGTTGCCAGGACAGGGGGCTGGACTGAAGCTTTCTTT
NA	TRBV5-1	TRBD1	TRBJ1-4	CASSLGIQGAHWEKLFF	TGCGCCAGCAGCTTGGGGATACAGGGGGCGCATTGGGAAAAACTGTTTTTT
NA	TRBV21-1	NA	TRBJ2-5	CASSKGLEVGQETQYF	TGTGCCAGCAGCAAGGGACTAGAAGTAGGCCAAGAGACCCAGTACTTC
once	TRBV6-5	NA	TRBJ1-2	CASRSGAGGSYGYTF	TGTGCCAGCAGATCAGGGGCCGGGGGGAGCTATGGCTACACCTTC
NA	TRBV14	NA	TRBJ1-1	CASSPILGAGSTEAFF	TGTGCCAGCAGCCCTATTCTGGGGGCTGGGAGCACTGAAGCTTTCTTT
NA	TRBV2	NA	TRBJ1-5	CASSYSNQPQHF	TGTGCCAGCAGTTATAGCAATCAGCCCCAGCATTTT
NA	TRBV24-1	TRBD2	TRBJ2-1	CATSDPGLTYNEQFF	TGTGCCACCAGTGACCCGGGACTAACCTACAATGAGCAGTTCTTC
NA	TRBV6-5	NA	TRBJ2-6	CASSLTPAGANVLTF	TGTGCCAGCAGCCTGACTCCGGCGGGGGCCAACGTCCTGACTTTC